This entry lists 23 T cell receptor beta chains sequenced from one sample in a study of T cells after yellow fever vaccination. TCRdb reanalysed the 5' RACE reads using MiXCR and keeps one entry per CDR3 protein. Among tens of thousands of distinct CDR3 sequences listed, over 9.5% were seen once. Sequencing was performed on PBMCs, either bulk or a sorted T-cell subset (CD4+, CD8+, memory, or dextramer-sorted; not recorded which), taken around 14 days after the first yellow fever vaccination. These receptors all come from a man in his late teens or twenties who received the YFV17D yellow fever vaccine.

The chain carries TRBV12-3 or TRBV12-4 and TRBJ1-2, with D unresolved. V lost 5 bases and J lost 4, with 8 bases in between. CDR3 length equals 12 residues. The CDR3 loop reads CASSDWAYGYTF. CDR3 coding DNA: TGTGCCAGCAGTGACTGGGCCTATGGCTACACCTTC.

In its sample, this clonotype was seen a few times. The chain links TRBV11-2 to TRBJ2-1; 8 nucleotides align to TRBD2. Germline V CDR1 and CDR2: SGHAT, FQNNGV. V trimming: 5 bases; J trimming: 7 bases; junction bases outside the gene matches: 22. The CDR3 covers 19 residues. CDR3 nucleotide sequence: TGTGCCAGCAGCCGGGGGGAACTCTCTCGGGCGGGGGGTCTAAATGAGCAGTTCTTC. It yields the protein CASSRGELSRAGGLNEQFF. Based on the CDR3 plus reference TRBV11-2 and TRBJ2-1, the full variable domain is EAGVAQSPRYKIIEKRQSVAFWCNPISGHATLYWYQQILGQGPKLLIQFQNNGVVDDSQLPKDRFSAERLKGVDSTLKIQPAKLEDSAVYLCASSRGELSRAGGLNEQFFGPGTRLTVL.

CDR3 region: CAISSGSGGGDNEQFF. In nucleotides, the CDR3 is TGTGCCATCTCCTCGGGGTCCGGGGGGGGGGACAATGAGCAGTTCTTC. This rearrangement joins TRBV10-3 to TRBJ2-1; TRBD2 matches 8 bases. The CDR3 is 16 residues long. The ends lost 8 bases at V and 5 bases at J; junction bases unmatched: 14. Germline-derived CDR1 and CDR2 are ENHRY and SYGVKD.

This clonotype was seen repeatedly, ten times or more. The chain links TRBV20-1 to TRBJ2-3, with D maybe TRBD2 (7 bases). The CDR3 is made up of 19 amino acids. Between the trimmed V and J ends, which lost 0 bases and 2 bases, there was a span of 24 bases. Germline assignment: CDR1 DFQATT and CDR2 SNEGSKA (reference sequence). For the CDR3, the DNA is TGCAGTGCTAGAGAGGCGGACGGGGGGCCTACCCTTATCACAGATACGCAGTATTTT. Translating it yields CSAREADGGPTLITDTQYF.

This clonotype was found many times. V and J are TRBV6-1 and TRBJ2-7, with a tentative D call TRBD2 (6 bases). Germline loops: CDR1 MNHNS, CDR2 SASEGT. This CDR3 spans 12 amino acids. This CDR3 is CGVGGSSYEQYF. The CDR3 nucleotides read TGTGGCGTGGGAGGTTCGTCCTACGAGCAGTACTTC.

This clonotype was recorded at least ten times. The CDR3 spells CASSLRGIGELFF. The DNA for the CDR3 is TGTGCCAGCAGTTTGAGAGGGATCGGGGAGCTGTTTTTT. The rearrangement uses TRBV27 and TRBJ2-2; D perhaps matches TRBD2 (5 bases). Per the germline V gene, CDR1 is MNHEY and CDR2 is SMNVEV (reference sequence). This CDR3 region has 13 residues. The V gene lost 3 bases and the J gene lost 7 bases, with 9 bases spanning the gap.

V and J are TRBV6-1 and TRBJ1-6, with D possibly TRBD1 on 5 matching bases. The V and J ends lost 7 bases and 6 bases respectively, with 13 bases between them. CDR3 length: 14 residues. From germline, CDR1 is MNHNS and CDR2 SASEGT. CDR3 in DNA: TGTGCCAGCAACCCGAGACAGAGTAATTCACCCCTCCACTTT. Its protein is CASNPRQSNSPLHF.

Ten or more counts support this clonotype. This sequence joins TRBV9 and TRBJ1-2; TRBD1 aligns across 8 bases. Germline V lookup: CDR1 SGDLS, CDR2 YYNGEE. This CDR3 region has 13 residues. The V gene end was trimmed by 4 bases and the J gene end by 5 bases; junction bases not matched to a gene: 4. The CDR3 sequence is CASSLDRGYGYTF. The CDR3 DNA sequence: TGTGCCAGCAGCTTAGACAGGGGATATGGCTACACCTTC.

In this sample, this clonotype turned up a few times. J is TRBJ2-3 and V is TRBV19; 10 bases are shared with TRBD1. CDR1 and CDR2 (germline): LNHDA, SQIVND (reference sequence). The trim removed 1 base at V and 7 bases at J, leaving 5 bases unmatched. The CDR3 is made up of 15 amino acids. The CDR3 here is CASSIVGGQGNTQYF. DNA for the CDR3: TGTGCCAGTAGTATAGTAGGGGGACAGGGGAATACGCAGTATTTT.

In this sample, this clonotype turned up many times. This sequence joins TRBV20-1 and TRBJ2-2; D unresolved. Germline V lookup: CDR1 DFQATT, CDR2 SNEGSKA (reference sequence). V was clipped by 5 bases and J by 4 bases, with 8 bases between them. The CDR3 sequence is 12 residues long. Here the CDR3 DNA reads TGCAGTGCTCCGACGGGCACCGGGGAGCTGTTTTTT. Translating it yields CSAPTGTGELFF.

This clonotype has ten or more counts. The chain has TRBV5-1 and TRBJ1-1; D not certain. The CDR3 loop spans 15 amino acids. V gave up 0 bases and J gave up 0 bases, with 9 bases separating them. Per the germline V gene, CDR1 is SGHRS and CDR2 is YFSETQ. The CDR3 DNA reads TGCGCCAGCAGCTTGGCCGTAGGTCTGAACACTGAAGCTTTCTTT. It is translated as CASSLAVGLNTEAFF.

This clonotype was picked up many times. The chain joins TRBV7-2 to TRBJ2-4; TRBD2 matches at 7 bases. This CDR3 spans 14 amino acids. V was pared by 0 bases and J by 8 bases, with 4 bases of the junction left unmatched. Germline CDR1 reads SGHTA; CDR2 reads FQGNSA. The CDR3 is CASSLAGGWDIQYF. The DNA for the CDR3 is TGTGCCAGCAGCTTAGCGGGGGGGTGGGACATTCAGTACTTC.

This clonotype was counted many times. The CDR3 DNA reads TGTGCCAGCAGCTTAATAGTTTACAATGAGCAGTTCTTC. This gives the protein CASSLIVYNEQFF. The rearrangement uses TRBV7-8 and TRBJ2-1, with D hard to call. V lost 2 bases and J 4 bases, leaving 6 bases between the germline ends. CDR1 and CDR2 from the germline V gene are SGHVS and FQNEAQ. There are 13 residues in the CDR3.

At least ten counts were recorded for this clonotype. V gene TRBV5-1 combines with J gene TRBJ2-2; D call uncertain. V dropped 0 bases and J dropped 6 bases, with 12 bases sitting between them. The germline CDR1 and CDR2 sequences are SGHRS and YFSETQ. The CDR3 is 15 amino acids. The CDR3 here is CASSLEARGPGELFF. In DNA form, the CDR3 reads TGCGCCAGCAGCTTGGAGGCTAGAGGCCCCGGGGAGCTGTTTTTT.

This clonotype was seen many times. The gene calls are TRBV20-1 and TRBJ2-1; 11 bases match TRBD2. This CDR3 comprises 18 residues. Germline trimming cut 1 base from V and 9 bases from J; bases unmatched to any gene: 17. Germline assignment: CDR1 DFQATT and CDR2 SNEGSKA (reference sequence). CDR3 in amino acids: CSARGSGGARVPSVEQFF. CDR3 DNA sequence: TGCAGTGCTAGAGGTAGCGGGGGGGCCAGGGTCCCATCCGTTGAGCAGTTCTTC.

This rearrangement joins TRBV24-1 to TRBJ2-1; TRBD1 is a possible D gene (7 bases). Germline lookup yields CDR1 KGHDR and CDR2 SFDVKD. The CDR3 spans 15 residues. The V end lost 5 bases, the J end lost 2 bases, and 12 bases lay between the germline ends. The CDR3 DNA reads TGTGCCACCAGTGGCGGGACAGTGGCCTACAATGAGCAGTTCTTC. Amino acids: CATSGGTVAYNEQFF.

The table lists this clonotype with many counts. The genes are TRBV5-1 and TRBJ1-2, with D maybe TRBD1 (5 bases). The CDR3 runs 13 residues. Per germline, CDR1 SGHRS and CDR2 YFSETQ. Trimming removed 3 bases at V and 7 bases at J, with 13 bases between. CDR3 sequence (DNA): TGCGCCAGCAGCTCCGGCAGGGATCCTGGCTACACCTTC. Its translation: CASSSGRDPGYTF.

Many counts were recorded for this clonotype. The rearrangement joins TRBV7-6 to TRBJ1-6, with 10 bases that match TRBD1. The V gene end was trimmed by 4 bases and the J gene end by 10 bases; junction bases not matched to a gene: 7. The CDR3 runs 15 residues. Germline loops: CDR1 SGHVS, CDR2 FNYEAQ. DNA for the CDR3: TGTGCCAGCAGCTCGGGACAGGGGAAAATCTCACCCCTCCACTTT. It encodes CASSSGQGKISPLHF.

This clonotype was recorded at least ten times. The rearrangement joins TRBV18 to TRBJ2-5; D is ambiguous. V lost 3 bases and J lost 1, with 9 bases in between. Germline V gives CDR1 KGHSH, CDR2 LQKENI. CDR3 length: 14 amino acids. CDR3 DNA sequence: TGTGCCAGCTCACCTCGGGTGGTCCAAGAGACCCAGTACTTC. Translating gives CASSPRVVQETQYF. Supplemented by reference TRBV18 and TRBJ2-5, the full variable domain reads NAGVMQNPRHLVRRRGQEARLRCSPMKGHSHVYWYRQLPEEGLKFMVYLQKENIIDESGMPKERFSAEFPKEGPSILRIQQVVRGDSAAYFCASSPRVVQETQYFGPGTRLLVL.

This clonotype was seen repeatedly, ten times or more. The V and J genes are TRBV15 and TRBJ2-5; 8 nucleotides match TRBD1. Trimming cost V 5 bases and J 5 bases; bases outside gene matches: 7. The CDR3 sequence is 14 residues long. Germline lookup yields CDR1 LNHNV and CDR2 YYDKDF (reference sequence). CDR3 region: CATSGGQGAETQYF. The CDR3, as DNA: TGTGCCACCAGCGGAGGACAGGGAGCGGAGACCCAGTACTTC.

Many counts were recorded for this clonotype. The rearrangement uses TRBV20-1 and TRBJ2-1; 10 bases map to TRBD2. This CDR3 contains 15 residues. V was pared by 0 bases and J by 6 bases, with 5 bases of the junction left unmatched. Germline CDR1 and CDR2: DFQATT and SNEGSKA (reference sequence). The CDR3 DNA is TGCAGTGCTAGAGATCAGAGCGGGGGGGCCAATGAGCAGTTCTTC. This encodes CSARDQSGGANEQFF.

There are many counts of this clonotype. The rearrangement joins TRBV27 to TRBJ1-2, with TRBD1 as a possible D gene (5 bases). V lost 10 bases to trimming and J lost 4 bases, with 16 bases between them. CDR1 is MNHEY, CDR2 SMNVEV, per germline (reference sequence). This CDR3 has 13 residues. This chain's CDR3 is CATRVSVGYGYTF. DNA for the CDR3: TGTGCCACCAGGGTTTCGGTGGGCTATGGCTACACCTTC.

This clonotype was counted at least ten times. The genes are TRBV2 and TRBJ2-5; possibly TRBD1 or TRBD2 for D (6 bases each). The CDR3 totals 13 residues. CDR1 and CDR2 from the germline V gene are SNHLY and FYNNEI. V dropped 8 bases and J dropped 5 bases, with 15 bases sitting between them. The CDR3: CASERGAQETQYF. The CDR3 DNA follows: TGTGCCAGCGAGAGGGGGGCCCAGGAGACCCAGTACTTC. Full variable domain (missing parts from reference TRBV2 and TRBJ2-5): EPEVTQTPSHQVTQMGQEVILRCVPISNHLYFYWYRQILGQKVEFLVSFYNNEISEKSEIFDDQFSVERPDGSNFTLKIRSTKLEDSAMYFCASERGAQETQYFGPGTRLLVL.